This entry features one TCR beta chain sequence. The antigen is undetermined. This entry comes from a study of cytomegalovirus exposure and HLA in healthy donors. Study information: Most donors, 70% to 85% of a few hundred genotyped, fell in the Caucasian-associated ancestry cluster. Study findings and constraints: CMV antigen specificity was confirmed in vitro for three CMV-associated chains.

The PCR was carried out with 60 Vbeta primers and 13 Jbeta primers. The table came from immunoSEQ multiplex PCR; TCRdb's copy has only in-frame clones and leaves some out. This sample's table reports around 200,000 clones. The V gene's germline CDR1 is MDHEN and CDR2 SYDVKM. The CDR3 length is 18 residues. After removal of 4 bases from V and 7 bases from J, the junction contained 17 bases not matched to a gene. Sequences were obtained from PBMCs. This receptor was obtained from a girl aged 2 to 10 in good health and CMV-seropositive. The chain has TRBV28 and TRBJ2-7; 12 nucleotides align to TRBD2. DNA for the CDR3: TGTGCCAGCAGTTCGGTCGGACTAGCGGGAAACCACTGGGAGGAGCAGTACTTC. Translated: CASSSVGLAGNHWEEQYF.